This is a list of T cell receptor beta chains from one sample in a study of T cell responses to AZD1222 COVID-19 vaccine. Produced via immunoSEQ multiplex PCR; TCRdb's table is partial and in-frame only. The sample contains over 95,000 clones, about nine tenths of which appear only once. This specimen consisted of peripheral blood, obtained 28 days after the second AZD1222 dose. These receptor sequences come from an adult who received the AZD1222 COVID-19 vaccine. The CDR3 runs from the conserved cysteine through the conserved F or W. D genes are given only for firm matches. The size field is filled for only some rows; it gives once, few, many or a size class.

J: TRBJ1-1; size: -; V: TRBV4-3; D: -; DNA: TGCGCCAGCAGCCAAGAGGTGTTCACTGAAGCTTTCTTT; CDR3: CASSQEVFTEAFF
J: TRBJ1-3; size: -; V: TRBV7-2; D: -; DNA: TGTGCCAGCAGCCCGCAGGGTGCTGGAAACACCATATATTTT; CDR3: CASSPQGAGNTIYF
J: TRBJ1-2; size: -; V: TRBV6-6; D: -; DNA: TGTGCCAGCAGTTACTCAAAAGATGGCTACACCTTC; CDR3: CASSYSKDGYTF
J: TRBJ1-5; size: -; V: TRBV6-5; D: TRBD1; DNA: TGTGCCAGCAGCAGGACAGGGGGCTATCAGCCCCAGCATTTT; CDR3: CASSRTGGYQPQHF
J: TRBJ2-7; size: -; V: TRBV5-4; D: -; DNA: TGTGCCAGCAGCTTTGGCAGGGGCGGAAACGAGCAGTACTTC; CDR3: CASSFGRGGNEQYF
J: TRBJ2-7; size: few; V: TRBV5-1; D: TRBD1; DNA: TGCGCCAGCAGCCAGGGGACAGGGAGCTCCTACGAGCAGTACTTC; CDR3: CASSQGTGSSYEQYF
J: TRBJ2-7; size: -; V: TRBV7-2; D: TRBD2; DNA: TGTGCCAGCAGCTTAGACGGCGGGGGGTCGGACCTCTCCTACGAGCAGTACTTC; CDR3: CASSLDGGGSDLSYEQYF
J: TRBJ1-2; size: -; V: TRBV6-6; D: TRBD1; DNA: TGTGCCAGCAGCGACAGGGGAAACTATGGCTACACCTTC; CDR3: CASSDRGNYGYTF
J: TRBJ2-5; size: -; V: TRBV5-1; D: -; DNA: TGCGCCAGCAGCTCCGGGTCCCAAGAGACCCAGTACTTC; CDR3: CASSSGSQETQYF
J: TRBJ1-1; size: few; V: TRBV2; D: -; DNA: TGTGCCAGCAGGGCCCTAATCATAGAAGCTTTCTTT; CDR3: CASRALIIEAFF
J: TRBJ1-6; size: -; V: TRBV2; D: -; DNA: TGTGCCACTAGTAGGGCGGGGAATTCACCCCTCCACTTT; CDR3: CATSRAGNSPLHF
J: TRBJ1-6; size: -; V: TRBV5-6; D: TRBD1; DNA: TGTGCCAGCAGCTTTTGGACAGGGAGTCATTCACCCCTCCACTTT; CDR3: CASSFWTGSHSPLHF
J: TRBJ1-1; size: -; V: TRBV28; D: -; DNA: TGTGCCAGCAGTACACCCAGAGGAGCTTTCTTT; CDR3: CASSTPRGAFF
J: TRBJ2-3; size: -; V: TRBV5-1; D: TRBD1; DNA: TGCGCCAGCAGCTTGGCGGACAGGGGCACAGATACGCAGTATTTT; CDR3: CASSLADRGTDTQYF
J: TRBJ1-4; size: few; V: TRBV7-9; D: TRBD1; DNA: TGTGCCAGCAGCTACTACAGGGGTTTGGCTAATGAAAAACTGTTTTTT; CDR3: CASSYYRGLANEKLFF
J: TRBJ1-1; size: -; V: TRBV5-1; D: -; DNA: TGCGCCAGCAGCTTGGCCACAGGGCTGGGCACTGAAGCTTTCTTT; CDR3: CASSLATGLGTEAFF
J: TRBJ1-1; size: -; V: TRBV6-5; D: TRBD1; DNA: TGTGCCAGCAGGTCCCCAGGGGGCACTGAAGCTTTCTTT; CDR3: CASRSPGGTEAFF
J: TRBJ2-2; size: -; V: TRBV29-1; D: -; DNA: TGCAGCGTTGGCAGGGGCCACACCGGGGAGCTGTTTTTT; CDR3: CSVGRGHTGELFF
J: TRBJ1-1; size: once; V: TRBV15; D: TRBD1; DNA: TGTGCCACCAGCAGCCTGGACAGGACAGGGAACACTGAAGCTTTCTTT; CDR3: CATSSLDRTGNTEAFF
J: TRBJ2-1; size: -; V: TRBV12-5; D: -; DNA: TGTGCTAGTGGCATCTGGACAGGGGAGGCTAGCGGGCACCCCAGGTACAATGAGCAGTTCTTC; CDR3: CASGIWTGEASGHPRYNEQFF
J: TRBJ2-7; size: -; V: TRBV18; D: TRBD1; DNA: TGTGCCAGCTCACTCGGACAGGATGCCTACGAGCAGTACTTC; CDR3: CASSLGQDAYEQYF
J: TRBJ1-3; size: -; V: TRBV4-3; D: -; DNA: TGCGCCAGCAGCCAGAGCCTCTCTGGAAACACCATATATTTT; CDR3: CASSQSLSGNTIYF
J: TRBJ1-2; size: few; V: TRBV19; D: TRBD1; DNA: TGTGCCAGCGGGGGACAGGGTTACTATGGCTACACCTTC; CDR3: CASGGQGYYGYTF
J: TRBJ1-1; size: -; V: TRBV5-1; D: -; DNA: TGCGCCAGCAGCTTGGGCCAGCAGACTGAAGCTTTCTTT; CDR3: CASSLGQQTEAFF
J: TRBJ2-1; size: -; V: TRBV19; D: TRBD2; DNA: TGTGCCAGTACCATTCTAGCGGGGGGGCCTGAGGATCCCCATGAGCAGTTCTTC; CDR3: CASTILAGGPEDPHEQFF
J: TRBJ2-1; size: -; V: TRBV4-2; D: -; DNA: TGTGCCAGCAGCCTCACACAGACCGGGGCGAGGGTTGATGAGCAGTTCTTC; CDR3: CASSLTQTGARVDEQFF
J: TRBJ2-7; size: -; V: TRBV28; D: TRBD2; DNA: TGTGCCAGCAGTTTATCCGTAGCGGGGGGCGGTTACGAGCAGTACTTC; CDR3: CASSLSVAGGGYEQYF
J: TRBJ1-6; size: once; V: TRBV18; D: TRBD1; DNA: TGTGCCAGCTCAAGACCGGGACAGGGGATTTCACCCCTCCACTTT; CDR3: CASSRPGQGISPLHF